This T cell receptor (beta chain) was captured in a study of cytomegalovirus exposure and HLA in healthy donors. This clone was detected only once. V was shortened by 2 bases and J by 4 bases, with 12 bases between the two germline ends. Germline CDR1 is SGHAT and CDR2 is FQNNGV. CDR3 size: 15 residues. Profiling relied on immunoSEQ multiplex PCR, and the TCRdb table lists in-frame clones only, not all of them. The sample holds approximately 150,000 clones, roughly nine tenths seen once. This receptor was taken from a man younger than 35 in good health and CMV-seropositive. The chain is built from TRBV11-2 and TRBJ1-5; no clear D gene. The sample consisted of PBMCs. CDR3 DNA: TGTGCCAGCAGCTTATCCTCGGTTGATAATCAGCCCCAGCATTTT. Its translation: CASSLSSVDNQPQHF.